A selection of T cell receptor beta chains follows, all from one sample in a study of human T cells and chemical hapten exposure. TCRdb reanalysed the RACE reads using MiXCR and keeps one entry per CDR3 protein. The sample includes 60,000 to 80,000 distinct CDR3 sequences, approximately 29% of them seen just once. This material consisted of whole blood, taken in connection with sensitization to the hapten diphenylcyclopropenone (DPC). Receptor source: a man between 35 and 55 years old with alopecia areata. Some clones in this sample may be carry-over from other donors' samples. The CDR3 runs from the conserved cysteine through the conserved F or W. Clone size, where shown, is once, few, many, or a class for clones that have expanded.

j_call | clone_size | v_call | cdr3_aa
TRBJ2-7 | few | TRBV15 | CATSPRRGTYEQYF
TRBJ2-3 | . | TRBV2 | CASKGQLSTDTQYF
TRBJ2-2 | few | TRBV14 | CASSLGQTNTGELFF
TRBJ2-2 | . | TRBV14 | CASSPQGRSTGELFF
TRBJ2-7 | . | TRBV4-2 | CASSQKAWSDSYEQYF
TRBJ1-3 | . | TRBV14 | CASSQVSGYSGNTIYF
TRBJ2-1 | . | TRBV6-2/TRBV6-3 | CASRLAGVNEQFF
TRBJ2-2 | . | TRBV12-3/TRBV12-4 | CASSLMGADGELFF
TRBJ2-7 | . | TRBV5-1 | CASSTAGTSGGEQYF
TRBJ2-1 | few | TRBV6-2/TRBV6-3 | CASSSRMGGIYNEQFF
TRBJ2-3 | . | TRBV12-3/TRBV12-4 | CASSLYGLAGEGDTQYF
TRBJ2-7 | few | TRBV9 | CASSVVGDSNYEQYF
TRBJ2-5 | . | TRBV11-2 | CASSPGDRPFGQETQYF
TRBJ1-3 | few | TRBV10-3 | CAISLTGAGNTIYF
TRBJ2-7 | few | TRBV12-3/TRBV12-4 | CASSPDRAGGLEQYF
TRBJ2-6 | . | TRBV11-1 | CASSYLLDRFTKAGANVLTF